Following are 20 T cell receptor beta chains from one sample sequenced in a study of cytomegalovirus exposure and HLA in healthy donors. PCR was performed using 60 Vbeta and 13 Jbeta primers. Using immunoSEQ multiplex PCR, the repertoire was profiled, and TCRdb retains in-frame clones only, with some absent. The profile shows 100,000 or so clones, approximately 78% of them singletons. Sequenced: PBMCs. Source of these receptors: a woman between 35 and 50 years old in good health and CMV-seropositive.

V gene TRBV28 combines with J gene TRBJ2-5, with 7 bases identical to TRBD1. Germline V gene sequence: CDR1 MDHEN, CDR2 SYDVKM. This CDR3 comprises 13 residues. Trimming cost V 7 bases and J 4 bases; bases outside gene matches: 6. The CDR3 sequence is CASTLQGSETQYF. The CDR3 DNA reads as TGTGCCAGCACTCTACAGGGGTCAGAGACCCAGTACTTC. Looking up the rest from reference TRBV28 and TRBJ2-5 gives the full variable domain: DVKVTQSSRYLVKRTGEKVFLECVQDMDHENMFWYRQDPGLGLRLIYFSYDVKMKEKGDIPEGYSVSREKKERFSLILESASTNQTSMYLCASTLQGSETQYFGPGTRLLVL.

The CDR3 spells CASSLVTGAKETQYF. DNA for the CDR3: TGTGCCAGCAGCTTGGTGACAGGGGCCAAAGAGACCCAGTACTTC. J is TRBJ2-5 and V is TRBV11-2; 8 nucleotides agree with TRBD1. V shed 3 bases and J 3 bases; nucleotides not matched to a gene: 6. CDR1 is SGHAT and CDR2 is FQNNGV in the germline V gene. The CDR3 is 15 residues long.

The chain recombines TRBV14 with TRBJ1-5; no clear D gene. V was shortened by 1 base and J by 3 bases, with 10 bases between the two germline ends. The CDR3 covers 15 residues. The V gene's germline CDR1 is SGHDN and CDR2 FVKESK. CDR3 DNA sequence: TGTGCCAGCAGCCAAGTTACAGACAACAATCAGCCCCAGCATTTT. Its protein product is CASSQVTDNNQPQHF.

This chain uses TRBV2 with TRBJ2-5; the match to TRBD1 covers 10 bases. With 6 bases clipped from V and 4 bases from J, the junction kept 5 bases outside the gene matches. Germline V gives CDR1 SNHLY, CDR2 FYNNEI. The CDR3 runs 14 residues. This chain's CDR3 is CASSRDRGSETQYF. For the CDR3, the DNA is TGTGCCAGCAGCCGGGACAGGGGCTCAGAGACCCAGTACTTC.

The chain has TRBV28 and TRBJ2-2; 7 bases agree with TRBD1. The CDR3 is 15 amino acids. CDR1 MDHEN and CDR2 SYDVKM come from the germline V gene. V shed 6 bases and J 3 bases; nucleotides not matched to a gene: 7. DNA of the CDR3: TGTGCCAGCAGAACCGGGACAGCCTACACCGGGGAGCTGTTTTTT. Protein sequence: CASRTGTAYTGELFF.

The chain recombines TRBV7-2 with TRBJ2-7, with TRBD1 matching 9 bases. CDR3 length: 15 residues. Germline V lookup: CDR1 SGHTA, CDR2 FQGNSA. Unmatched junction bases numbered 5, after V lost 3 bases and J lost 2 bases. As DNA, the CDR3 is TGTGCCAGCAGCTTGGGACAGGGTACGACCTACGAGCAGTACTTC. Translating gives CASSLGQGTTYEQYF. Drawing the rest from reference TRBV7-2 and TRBJ2-7, the complete variable domain is GAGVSQSPSNKVTEKGKDVELRCDPISGHTALYWYRQSLGQGLEFLIYFQGNSAPDKSGLPSDRFSAERTGGSVSTLTIQRTQQEDSAVYLCASSLGQGTTYEQYFGPGTRLTVT.

The chain couples TRBV4-3 to TRBJ2-4; D possibly corresponds to TRBD1 (7 bases). V lost 1 base and J lost 1, with 14 bases in between. The CDR3 extends over 17 amino acids. Germline V gives CDR1 LGHNA, CDR2 YSLEER. This CDR3 reads CASSQATGEVAKNIQYF. CDR3 sequence (DNA): TGCGCCAGCAGCCAAGCTACAGGGGAGGTGGCCAAAAACATTCAGTACTTC.

The V and J genes are TRBV27 and TRBJ2-5, with D tentatively TRBD1 (6 bases). CDR1 is MNHEY and CDR2 is SMNVEV in the germline V gene (reference sequence). V gave up 10 bases and J gave up 5 bases, with 17 bases separating them. The length of the CDR3 is 13 residues. CDR3: CATSSRGYETQYF. The CDR3 nucleotides are TGTGCCACTTCGTCCAGGGGTTACGAGACCCAGTACTTC.

J is TRBJ1-1 and V is TRBV7-9; D remains ambiguous. Germline V lookup: CDR1 SEHNR, CDR2 FQNEAQ (reference sequence). V lost 0 bases, J lost 0 bases, and 8 bases lay in between. The length of the CDR3 is 15 residues. The CDR3 protein is CASSLARRVNTEAFF. DNA for the CDR3: TGTGCCAGCAGCTTAGCTCGCCGGGTGAACACTGAAGCTTTCTTT.

This CDR3 is CASRVGGSTDTQYF. CDR3 coding DNA: TGTGCCAGCAGAGTAGGAGGTAGCACAGATACGCAGTATTTT. The chain couples TRBV28 to TRBJ2-3; D is perhaps TRBD2 (5 bases). The CDR3 sequence is 14 residues long. V shed 6 bases and J shed 0 bases, with 10 bases lying between them. The V gene's germline CDR1 is MDHEN and CDR2 SYDVKM.

This sequence joins TRBV11-3 and TRBJ2-2; D is possibly TRBD2 (6 bases). V was cut by 7 bases and J by 5 bases, with 8 bases left in between. The CDR3 spans 12 residues. Germline V CDR1 and CDR2: SGHNT, YENEEA. The CDR3 is CASTAGTGELFF. The CDR3, as DNA: TGTGCCAGCACCGCGGGGACCGGGGAGCTGTTTTTT.

The chain links TRBV4-2 to TRBJ2-3; D is ambiguous. This CDR3 region has 14 residues. Deletions cut 0 bases from V and 5 bases from J, with 9 bases between. In germline, CDR1 is LGHNA, CDR2 YNFKEQ. Written as DNA, the CDR3 is TGTGCCAGCAGCCAAGATGCCCAGGAAGATACGCAGTATTTT. This gives the protein CASSQDAQEDTQYF.

The chain uses TRBV6-5 and TRBJ1-1; D is undetermined. Per the germline V gene, CDR1 is MNHEY and CDR2 is SVGAGI. The CDR3 contains 14 residues. Trimming took 4 bases from V and 1 from J, leaving 10 bases between them. DNA for the CDR3: TGTGCCAGCAGTTTAGCAGAGACGAACACTGAAGCTTTCTTT. The encoded protein is CASSLAETNTEAFF.

This clone was detected only a few times. The chain has TRBV6-1 and TRBJ2-3; D call uncertain. V was shortened by 8 bases and J by 2 bases, with 8 bases between the two germline ends. Germline V gene data show CDR1 as MNHNS and CDR2 as SASEGT. The CDR3 spans 12 residues. CDR3 sequence reads: CASEAPTDTQYF. In nucleotides, the CDR3 is TGTGCCAGCGAGGCTCCCACAGATACGCAGTATTTT.

This chain joins TRBV9 and TRBJ2-7; 8 positions match TRBD1. The CDR3 length is 14 residues. J gave up 3 bases and V 4 bases, and 6 bases lay outside the gene matches. CDR1 SGDLS and CDR2 YYNGEE come from the germline V gene. The CDR3 spells CASSPDRGSYEQYF. The DNA of the CDR3 is TGTGCCAGCAGCCCAGACAGGGGTAGCTACGAGCAGTACTTC.

This clone was found once. Germline is not matched at one junction end, which may reflect a read error. J is TRBJ1-1 and V is TRBV27, with 10 bases identical to TRBD1. Per the germline V gene, CDR1 is MNHEY and CDR2 is SMNVEV (reference sequence). This CDR3 is built from 14 residues. This CDR3 reads CASSFGTGVSEAFF. The CDR3 DNA follows: TGTGCCAGCAGTTTTGGGACAGGGGTCTCTGAGGCTTTCTTT.

This clone was recorded once. The chain couples TRBV27 to TRBJ2-5; a possible D gene is TRBD2 (6 bases). CDR3 length: 15 amino acids. Trimming stripped 2 bases from V and 7 bases from J, with 17 bases between. Germline CDR1 reads MNHEY; CDR2 reads SMNVEV (reference sequence). CDR3 nucleotides: TGTGCCAGCAGTTTAGATTTAGGCGGGACCAGGACCCAGTACTTC. It specifies CASSLDLGGTRTQYF.

The V call is TRBV14, the J call TRBJ2-1, with D maybe TRBD2 (5 bases). With 4 bases removed from V and 0 bases from J, the gap between germline ends came to 16 bases. CDR3 length: 17 amino acids. CDR1 is SGHDN, CDR2 FVKESK, per germline. CDR3 sequence reads: CASSLKAVLSSYNEQFF. Written as DNA, the CDR3 is TGTGCCAGCAGCCTTAAAGCGGTATTAAGCTCCTACAATGAGCAGTTCTTC.

This clone came up a few times. V usage is TRBV6-1 and J usage is TRBJ2-1; TRBD1 might be the D (6 bases). This CDR3 contains 13 residues. V dropped 5 bases and J dropped 4 bases, with 9 bases sitting between them. Germline V gene lookup returns CDR1 MNHNS and CDR2 SASEGT. CDR3 nucleotides: TGTGCCAGCAGTCCAACAGGGTACAATGAGCAGTTCTTC. Translated, it gives CASSPTGYNEQFF.

The chain is built from TRBV7-2 and TRBJ2-6; possible D gene TRBD1, 6 bases. Trimming removed 5 bases at V and 9 bases at J, with 8 bases between. The germline V gene has CDR1 SGHTA and CDR2 FQGNSA. The CDR3 is 12 residues long. The CDR3 coding sequence is TGTGCCAGCAGCCCGGACAGCAACGTCCTGACTTTC. Residues: CASSPDSNVLTF.